This T cell receptor beta chain originates from a study of Ad26.COV2.S vaccination and SARS-CoV-2 variants. Sequenced by immunoSEQ multiplex PCR; TCRdb stores in-frame clones only, minus some. Of around 450,000 clones detected, over 75% appear once; the ten largest clones hold less than 15%. Documented treatment: around 19 received Ad26.COV2.S at low or high dose, single or two shots; about 5 received placebo; per-sample allocation not given. The samples were gathered on day 63 after the first injection of vaccine or placebo. Material: peripheral blood, obtained in a trial of Ad26.COV2.S vaccine versus placebo. This TCR derives from a person aged 18-65 years who received the Ad26.COV2.S COVID-19 vaccine or a placebo.

The CDR3 reads CATSRDYETAYEQYF. The CDR3 coding sequence is TGTGCCACCAGCAGAGATTACGAGACTGCCTACGAGCAGTACTTC. The chain has TRBV15 and TRBJ2-7; D unresolved. The CDR3 loop spans 15 amino acids. Per germline, CDR1 LNHNV and CDR2 YYDKDF (reference sequence). V was clipped by 0 bases and J by 2 bases, with 11 bases between them.